One and the same sample provided the 21 T cell receptor beta chains below, sequenced in a study of cytomegalovirus exposure and HLA in healthy donors (dated by TCRdb to about 2017). The library was produced with the immunoSEQ multiplex PCR assay. TCRdb stores this immuneACCESS table with in-frame sequences only. Part of the clones is absent; in the studies checked, under half of the shortfall reflects unresolved V genes, and no reason is known for the rest. In all, the sample holds 140,000 or so clones, and around 90% of those were seen once. Clones ranked in the top ten supply about 6.4% of the sample. The specimen was PBMCs. Receptors were obtained from a woman under 40 in good health and CMV-seropositive.

The J gene is TRBJ2-3, the V gene TRBV7-9; maybe TRBD1 (5 bases). The germline gives CDR1 SEHNR, CDR2 FQNEAQ (reference sequence). The germline V and J ends were trimmed by 2 bases and 5 bases, with 8 bases remaining between them. The CDR3 runs 13 residues. The CDR3 is CASSLLGQDTQYF. In DNA form, the CDR3 reads TGTGCCAGCAGCTTACTGGGGCAAGATACGCAGTATTTT.

This rearrangement joins TRBV7-9 to TRBJ1-5, with unresolved D. The V gene's germline CDR1 is SEHNR and CDR2 FQNEAQ (reference sequence). This CDR3 comprises 13 residues. Trimming pared 2 bases from V and 13 bases from J, leaving 15 bases between. In DNA, the CDR3 is TGTGCCAGCAGCTTAAAGGAAAGCAGGAAACAGCATTTT. It codes for CASSLKESRKQHF.

The chain employs TRBV5-1 and TRBJ2-5, with 10 bases fitting TRBD2. This CDR3 has 16 amino acids. Trimming removed 2 bases from V and 5 bases from J; junction bases left unmatched: 9. Germline CDR1 reads SGHRS; CDR2 reads YFSETQ. The CDR3 nucleotides are TGCGCCAGCAGCTTTAGCCCTGGGACTAGCGAGGAGACCCAGTACTTC. Amino acids: CASSFSPGTSEETQYF. The whole variable domain, remainder taken from reference TRBV5-1 and TRBJ2-5, is KAGVTQTPRYLIKTRGQQVTLSCSPISGHRSVSWYQQTPGQGLQFLFEYFSETQRNKGNFPGRFSGRQFSNSRSEMNVSTLELGDSALYLCASSFSPGTSEETQYFGPGTRLLVL.

The CDR3 nucleotides are TGTGCCAGCAGCGCAACAGGGATGGAGACCCAGTACTTC. This gives the protein CASSATGMETQYF. The chain is built from TRBV9 and TRBJ2-5; the D gene is possibly TRBD1 (6 bases). V was shortened by 3 bases and J by 5 bases, with 11 bases between the two germline ends. The CDR3 length is 13 residues. The germline V gene encodes CDR1 SGDLS and CDR2 YYNGEE.

The chain employs TRBV11-2 and TRBJ2-1; no definite D call. The CDR3 is 12 amino acids. The germline gives CDR1 SGHAT, CDR2 FQNNGV. Trimming cost V 0 bases and J 8 bases, with 5 bases left between them. The CDR3 spells CASSLEEDEQFF. Written as DNA, the CDR3 is TGTGCCAGCAGCTTAGAAGAGGATGAGCAGTTCTTC. Based on the CDR3 plus reference TRBV11-2 and TRBJ2-1, the full variable domain is EAGVAQSPRYKIIEKRQSVAFWCNPISGHATLYWYQQILGQGPKLLIQFQNNGVVDDSQLPKDRFSAERLKGVDSTLKIQPAKLEDSAVYLCASSLEEDEQFFGPGTRLTVL.

This clone showed up just a few times. The sample has other DNA sequences that encode this CDR3 too. The V call is TRBV6-6, the J call TRBJ1-5, with unresolved D. With 10 bases removed from V and 0 bases from J, the gap between germline ends came to 13 bases. The CDR3 spans 14 residues. The V gene's germline CDR1 is MNHNY and CDR2 SVGAGI (reference sequence). The CDR3 sequence: CATRTGNSNQPQHF. The CDR3 DNA reads TGTGCCACCCGGACGGGGAATAGCAATCAGCCCCAGCATTTT.

This chain uses TRBV28 with TRBJ1-1; D remains ambiguous. This CDR3 comprises 11 residues. Per the germline V gene, CDR1 is MDHEN and CDR2 is SYDVKM. Trimming stripped 3 bases from V and 11 bases from J, with 10 bases between. The CDR3 DNA reads as TGTGCCAGCAGTTTGGGCTCAGAGGCTTTCTTT. Translating gives CASSLGSEAFF.

This chain joins TRBV6-1 and TRBJ1-2; D is perhaps TRBD1 (6 bases). V was cut by 7 bases and J by 8 bases, with 23 bases left in between. Germline loops: CDR1 MNHNS, CDR2 SASEGT. CDR3 size: 15 residues. The CDR3 coding sequence is TGTGCCAGCACCGAAGAAGCTGGGGGGGCGCGGGGCTACACCTTC. Protein sequence: CASTEEAGGARGYTF.

V is TRBV28 and J is TRBJ2-1; 7 nucleotides agree with TRBD2. V lost 7 bases and J lost 9; bases outside the gene matches: 9. The CDR3 length is 13 residues. In germline, CDR1 is MDHEN, CDR2 SYDVKM. The CDR3 bases are TGTGCCAGCACCTCCGGACTAGTGACTGAGCAGTTCTTC. Its translation: CASTSGLVTEQFF.

The rearrangement joins TRBV4-1 to TRBJ2-2, with 12 bases identical to TRBD2. Germline CDR1 MGHRA, CDR2 YSYEKL. The trim removed 2 bases at V and 5 bases at J, leaving 6 bases unmatched. This CDR3 comprises 17 residues. CDR3 residues: CASSQRPLAGGTGELFF. Here the CDR3 DNA reads TGCGCCAGCAGCCAACGTCCTCTAGCGGGGGGGACCGGGGAGCTGTTTTTT.

The V and J genes are TRBV5-1 and TRBJ2-1, with TRBD2 matching over 13 bases. Trimming removed 5 bases from V and 6 bases from J; junction bases left unmatched: 11. The CDR3 has 17 residues. Per the germline V gene, CDR1 is SGHRS and CDR2 is YFSETQ. CDR3 in DNA: TGCGCCAGCAGATGGACTAGCGGGAGCCCAAGCCCCAATGAGCAGTTCTTC. Its translation: CASRWTSGSPSPNEQFF.

The V gene is TRBV19, the J gene TRBJ2-2; the match to TRBD1 covers 7 bases. The CDR3 consists of 14 residues. V was clipped by 10 bases and J by 3 bases; unmatched bases: 8. Germline CDR1 LNHDA, CDR2 SQIVND (reference sequence). CDR3 amino acids: CATSTGHDTGELFF. The DNA for the CDR3 is TGTGCCACTTCGACAGGGCACGACACCGGGGAGCTGTTTTTT.

This clone was picked up one time. The rearrangement links TRBV2 to TRBJ2-7, with D possibly being TRBD1 (5 bases). This CDR3 contains 13 residues. Germline lookup yields CDR1 SNHLY and CDR2 FYNNEI. The V end lost 8 bases, the J end lost 2 bases, and 13 bases lay between the germline ends. The CDR3 sequence: CASGREGAYEQYF. CDR3 bases: TGTGCCAGCGGGCGTGAAGGGGCCTACGAGCAGTACTTC.

V and J are TRBV7-6 and TRBJ2-3, with D unclear. Germline-derived CDR1 and CDR2 are SGHVS and FNYEAQ. This CDR3 is 12 amino acids long. Deletions cut 3 bases from V and 14 bases from J, with 15 bases between. CDR3 protein: CASSFRATFAYF. Written as DNA, the CDR3 is TGTGCCAGCAGCTTCCGCGCTACGTTTGCGTATTTT.

The chain joins TRBV5-6 to TRBJ2-5; 11 nucleotides agree with TRBD2. CDR1 and CDR2 from the germline V gene are SGHDT and YYEEEE. The CDR3 runs 14 residues. V lost 5 bases, J lost 4 bases, and 4 bases stayed unmatched. CDR3: CASRYLAGGETQYF. For the CDR3, the DNA is TGTGCCAGCAGGTATCTAGCGGGAGGAGAGACCCAGTACTTC. The variable domain in full, with the rest retrieved from reference TRBV5-6 and TRBJ2-5, is DAGVTQSPTHLIKTRGQQVTLRCSPKSGHDTVSWYQQALGQGPQFIFQYYEEEERQRGNFPDRFSGHQFPNYSSELNVNALLLGDSALYLCASRYLAGGETQYFGPGTRLLVL.

The chain carries TRBV5-1 and TRBJ2-7; TRBD1 matches 8 bases. The CDR3 consists of 14 residues. Unmatched junction bases numbered 11, after V lost 8 bases and J lost 4 bases. Germline assignment: CDR1 SGHRS and CDR2 YFSETQ. Here the CDR3 DNA reads TGCGCCAGTACCGACCCAGGGGGCGCATACGAGCAGTACTTC. Translating it yields CASTDPGGAYEQYF. The full variable domain, rest sourced from reference TRBV5-1 and TRBJ2-7, is KAGVTQTPRYLIKTRGQQVTLSCSPISGHRSVSWYQQTPGQGLQFLFEYFSETQRNKGNFPGRFSGRQFSNSRSEMNVSTLELGDSALYLCASTDPGGAYEQYFGPGTRLTVT.

This clone was detected a few times. This sequence joins TRBV6-4 and TRBJ1-6; D might be TRBD1 (5 bases). Germline loops: CDR1 MRHNA, CDR2 SNTAGT. This CDR3 is 15 amino acids long. The germline V and J ends were trimmed by 6 bases and 0 bases, with 9 bases remaining between them. CDR3 region: CASRTESSYNSPLHF. The CDR3 region has the DNA TGTGCCAGCAGGACAGAGAGCTCCTATAATTCACCCCTCCACTTT.

The chain is built from TRBV18 and TRBJ2-3; TRBD2 matches 13 bases. The CDR3 runs to 16 residues. CDR1 and CDR2 from the germline V gene are KGHSH and LQKENI. After removal of 3 bases from V and 6 bases from J, the junction contained 6 bases not matched to a gene. CDR3 bases: TGTGCCAGCTCACCTGAACTAGCGGGAGGGTCGGATACGCAGTATTTT. Translation: CASSPELAGGSDTQYF.

J is TRBJ2-2 and V is TRBV27; 12 bases agree with TRBD2. The CDR3 has 15 amino acids. V shed 5 bases, J shed 11 bases, and the junction held 9 bases outside the gene matches. Germline V gene data show CDR1 as MNHEY and CDR2 as SMNVEV (reference sequence). This chain's CDR3 is CASSPSLAGGPELFF. CDR3 sequence (DNA): TGTGCCAGCAGTCCATCACTAGCGGGGGGCCCTGAGCTGTTTTTT.

This clone was counted at least ten times. The rearrangement joins TRBV7-8 to TRBJ1-1; D may be TRBD1 (5 bases). Between the trimmed V and J ends, which lost 5 bases and 1 base, there was a span of 14 bases. The V gene's germline CDR1 is SGHVS and CDR2 FQNEAQ. The CDR3 covers 15 residues. DNA of the CDR3: TGTGCCAGCAGCCACAGGTGGGGCGCGAACACTGAAGCTTTCTTT. It encodes CASSHRWGANTEAFF.

This chain uses TRBV13 with TRBJ2-7, with 12 nucleotides matching TRBD2. Germline V CDR1 and CDR2: PRHDT, FYEKMQ (reference sequence). V dropped 5 bases and J dropped 4; count of bases not matched to a gene: 3. The CDR3 is made up of 14 amino acids. Written as DNA, the CDR3 is TGTGCCAGCAGCAAACTAGCGGGAGGTTACGAGCAGTACTTC. Translating it yields CASSKLAGGYEQYF. Filled out from reference TRBV13 and TRBJ2-7, the complete variable domain reads AAGVIQSPRHLIKEKRETATLKCYPIPRHDTVYWYQQGPGQDPQFLISFYEKMQSDKGSIPDRFSAQQFSDYHSELNMSSLELGDSALYFCASSKLAGGYEQYFGPGTRLTVT.